A selection of T cell receptor beta chains follows, all from one sample in a study of blood T cell repertoires in COVID-19. Profiled with immunoSEQ multiplex PCR; TCRdb holds only in-frame clones, not every one. In the table there are about 200,000 clones, 84% of which are singletons. Sequenced input: peripheral blood. All receptors come from a woman aged 50 to 60 with active or convalescent COVID-19. Each CDR3 is given with its conserved first and last residue. The order of the fields is D gene, V gene, clone size, J gene, CDR3 protein, CDR3 DNA. D genes are given only for firm matches. Clone size is stated in some rows and not others, as once, few, many or a class when expanded.

TRBD1	TRBV5-6	once	TRBJ1-1	CASSTRDSWVAEAFF	TGTGCCAGCAGCACCCGGGACAGCTGGGTCGCTGAAGCTTTCTTT
TRBD1	TRBV10-1	-	TRBJ2-4	CASRAGQGVTAKNIQYF	TGCGCCAGCAGGGCAGGACAGGGTGTGACAGCCAAAAACATTCAGTACTTC
-	TRBV6-5	-	TRBJ2-3	CASAWTADTDTQYF	TGTGCCAGCGCCTGGACAGCTGACACAGATACGCAGTATTTT
-	TRBV28	-	TRBJ2-5	CASSFGTYQETQYF	TGTGCCAGCAGTTTTGGGACATATCAAGAGACCCAGTACTTC
-	TRBV28	-	TRBJ1-1	CAVAGGTEAFF	TGTGCCGTGGCGGGAGGAACTGAAGCTTTCTTT
-	TRBV3-1/TRBV3-2	-	TRBJ2-7	CASSLLPSSYEQYF	TGTGCCAGCAGCCTCCTCCCTAGCTCCTACGAGCAGTACTTC
-	TRBV20-1	-	TRBJ1-1	CSAYRTSEAFF	TGCAGTGCTTACCGTACTTCTGAAGCTTTCTTT
-	TRBV5-6	-	TRBJ1-1	CASSLSWGGTEAFF	TGTGCCAGCAGCTTGAGTTGGGGCGGTACTGAAGCTTTCTTT
TRBD1	TRBV7-9	-	TRBJ2-5	CASGDRQETQYF	TGTGCCAGCGGGGACAGGCAAGAGACCCAGTACTTC
TRBD1	TRBV6-6	-	TRBJ2-5	CASSYRGRETQYF	TGTGCCAGCAGTTACAGGGGGCGGGAGACCCAGTACTTC
-	TRBV10-3	-	TRBJ1-5	CAISPNRGNQPQHF	TGTGCCATCAGTCCCAACCGAGGCAATCAGCCCCAGCATTTT
-	TRBV6-5	-	TRBJ1-1	CASTVNTEAFF	TGTGCCAGCACCGTTAACACTGAAGCTTTCTTT
-	TRBV7-8	-	TRBJ1-6	CASSPGGGRSPLHF	TGTGCCAGCAGCCCTGGGGGGGGACGCTCACCCCTCCACTTT
-	TRBV20-1	-	TRBJ1-3	CSASGVSGNTIYF	TGCAGTGCTAGTGGAGTCTCTGGAAACACCATATATTTT
-	TRBV28	-	TRBJ1-2	CASSPGGEGDGYTF	TGTGCCAGCAGTCCGGGGGGGGAAGGGGATGGCTACACCTTC
-	TRBV4-2	few	TRBJ1-2	CASSQEPQGSTGYGYTF	TGTGCCAGCAGCCAAGAGCCCCAGGGGTCCACCGGCTATGGCTACACCTTC
-	TRBV28	-	TRBJ2-3	CASSYPLGSRERTDTQYF	TGTGCCAGCAGTTACCCCCTGGGGAGCAGAGAACGCACAGATACGCAGTATTTT
-	TRBV28	-	TRBJ2-5	CVTARGGVQETQYF	TGTGTGACCGCGCGGGGCGGGGTCCAAGAGACCCAGTACTTC
-	TRBV11-3	-	TRBJ1-1	CASSYRGVNTEAFF	TGTGCCAGCAGCTACCGGGGGGTGAACACTGAAGCTTTCTTT
TRBD2	TRBV5-1	-	TRBJ2-2	CASIPGGSSSTGELFF	TGCGCCAGCATCCCGGGCGGGAGCTCCAGCACCGGGGAGCTGTTTTTT
-	TRBV15	-	TRBJ1-2	CATSRDRGGDGYTF	TGTGCCACCAGCAGAGACCGGGGAGGCGATGGCTACACCTTC
-	TRBV19	-	TRBJ2-2	CASSMALYTGELFF	TGTGCCAGTAGTATGGCTCTTTACACCGGGGAGCTGTTTTTT
TRBD1	TRBV18	-	TRBJ1-2	CASSPWTGFYGYTF	TGTGCCAGCTCACCCTGGACAGGGTTCTATGGCTACACCTTC
TRBD1	TRBV11-2	-	TRBJ1-5	CASSETTGVGQPQHF	TGTGCCAGCAGCGAGACGACAGGGGTTGGACAGCCCCAGCATTTT
-	TRBV6-1	-	TRBJ1-3	CASSDPPSGNTIYF	TGTGCCAGCAGTGATCCTCCGTCTGGAAACACCATATATTTT
-	TRBV24-1	few	TRBJ1-2	CATSEGQGKNGYTF	TGTGCCACCAGTGAAGGGCAGGGCAAAAATGGCTACACCTTC
-	TRBV6-6	-	TRBJ2-4	CASGGGIPQENIQYF	TGTGCCAGCGGCGGGGGCATCCCACAAGAAAACATTCAGTACTTC
TRBD1	TRBV24-1	few	TRBJ2-1	CATSNRDRYNEQFF	TGTGCCACCAGTAACCGGGACAGGTACAATGAGCAGTTCTTC
-	TRBV6-5	-	TRBJ1-2	CASSSRGGGGYTF	TGTGCCAGCAGTTCCCGTGGGGGAGGTGGCTACACCTTC
-	TRBV27	once	TRBJ1-2	CASSFRGYGYTF	TGTGCCAGCAGTTTCCGCGGCTATGGCTACACCTTC
-	TRBV12-3/TRBV12-4	few	TRBJ1-2	CASTGLGGRGYTF	TGTGCCAGCACCGGACTCGGGGGGCGAGGCTACACCTTC
TRBD1	TRBV2	-	TRBJ1-5	CASREQGGYSNQPQHF	TGTGCCAGCAGGGAGCAGGGGGGATATAGCAATCAGCCCCAGCATTTT
-	TRBV24-1	-	TRBJ2-2	CATSESGATGRTGELFF	TGTGCCACCAGTGAGTCAGGGGCGACAGGGAGGACCGGGGAGCTGTTTTTT
-	TRBV11-3	-	TRBJ2-3	CASSLGTGRGDTQYF	TGTGCCAGCAGCCTAGGGACCGGGAGAGGAGATACGCAGTATTTT
TRBD1	TRBV2	-	TRBJ1-1	CASSAGQNMNTEAFF	TGTGCCAGCAGTGCGGGACAGAACATGAACACTGAAGCTTTCTTT
TRBD1	TRBV6-1	-	TRBJ2-1	CASSEPRQGLYNEQFF	TGTGCCAGCAGTGAACCACGACAGGGCCTATACAATGAGCAGTTCTTC
TRBD1	TRBV2	-	TRBJ1-2	CASSVTGRTDGYTF	TGTGCCAGCAGTGTGACAGGGAGAACGGATGGCTACACCTTC
TRBD2	TRBV19	-	TRBJ2-1	CATSSGGGDEQFF	TGTGCCACCTCTAGCGGGGGCGGGGATGAGCAGTTCTTC
-	TRBV3-1/TRBV3-2	-	TRBJ2-3	CASSQEFSETGTDTQYF	TGTGCCAGCAGCCAAGAATTTTCGGAGACAGGAACAGATACGCAGTATTTT
TRBD1	TRBV24-1	-	TRBJ2-3	CATSQQGVSTDTQYF	TGTGCCACCTCACAGCAGGGGGTGAGCACAGATACGCAGTATTTT
TRBD1	TRBV28	-	TRBJ1-2	CASSDRGRGYGYTF	TGTGCCAGCAGTGACAGGGGGCGCGGCTATGGCTACACCTTC
-	TRBV30	-	TRBJ2-2	CAWNVLRGGELFF	TGTGCCTGGAACGTTCTTAGGGGCGGGGAGCTGTTTTTT
-	TRBV30	few	TRBJ2-2	CAWTPALSTGELFF	TGTGCCTGGACCCCCGCGCTGAGCACCGGGGAGCTGTTTTTT
TRBD1	TRBV6-5	-	TRBJ1-3	CASRKGGTDDTIYF	TGTGCCAGCAGAAAAGGGGGGACAGACGACACCATATATTTT
TRBD2	TRBV28	once	TRBJ2-2	CASSLGLAGGNTGELFF	TGTGCCAGCAGTTTAGGTCTCGCGGGAGGGAACACCGGGGAGCTGTTTTTT
TRBD1	TRBV27	-	TRBJ1-6	CASSPDRVATYNSPLHF	TGTGCCAGCAGCCCCGACAGGGTAGCAACCTATAATTCACCCCTCCACTTT
TRBD1	TRBV11-2	-	TRBJ1-1	CASSHLTGAGAFF	TGTGCCAGCAGCCATCTCACAGGGGCCGGAGCTTTCTTT
-	TRBV10-2	-	TRBJ2-7	CASKSRTSGYNEQYF	TGCGCCAGCAAGTCGAGGACATCAGGGTACAACGAGCAGTACTTC
-	TRBV10-3	-	TRBJ2-5	CAIKQDEETQYF	TGTGCCATCAAACAGGATGAAGAGACCCAGTACTTC
-	TRBV10-3	-	TRBJ1-1	CAISESGGRTEAFF	TGTGCCATCAGTGAGTCGGGGGGGAGGACTGAAGCTTTCTTT
-	TRBV5-5	-	TRBJ1-1	CASSLREANTEAFF	TGTGCCAGCAGTCTCCGGGAGGCGAACACTGAAGCTTTCTTT
-	TRBV4-1	-	TRBJ2-3	CASSLTLGSADTQYF	TGCGCCAGCAGCCTTACTCTAGGGAGCGCAGATACGCAGTATTTT
-	TRBV29-1	-	TRBJ1-1	CSVLGDTEAFF	TGCAGCGTTCTAGGGGACACTGAAGCTTTCTTT
TRBD2	TRBV28	-	TRBJ2-1	CATHSGGGFRSYNEQFF	TGTGCCACCCATAGCGGGGGGGGCTTTCGCTCCTACAATGAGCAGTTCTTC